This TCR beta chain was sequenced in a study of T cell responses to AZD1222 COVID-19 vaccine. Study conclusions and caveats: The donor cohort was predominantly white British with a female majority, and clonal diversity may have been underestimated.

V was trimmed by 0 bases and J by 3 bases, leaving 10 bases between them. Germline CDR1 reads SGHRS; CDR2 reads YFSETQ. CDR3 length: 15 amino acids. Method: immunoSEQ multiplex PCR; TCRdb's copy keeps in-frame clones and lacks some. There are more than 95,000 clones in the sample; 75% to 90% occur only once, and around 20% lies in the top ten. Worth noting for this clone: Its specificity is unknown.

The chain uses TRBV5-1 and TRBJ1-5, with D perhaps matching TRBD1 (5 bases). Sequencing was performed on peripheral blood, taken on day 0 of AZD1222 vaccination. The receptor was isolated from an adult in good health. The CDR3 nucleotides are TGCGCCAGCAGCTTGGGAACAGGCTTCAATCAGCCCCAGCATTTT. This codes for CASSLGTGFNQPQHF.